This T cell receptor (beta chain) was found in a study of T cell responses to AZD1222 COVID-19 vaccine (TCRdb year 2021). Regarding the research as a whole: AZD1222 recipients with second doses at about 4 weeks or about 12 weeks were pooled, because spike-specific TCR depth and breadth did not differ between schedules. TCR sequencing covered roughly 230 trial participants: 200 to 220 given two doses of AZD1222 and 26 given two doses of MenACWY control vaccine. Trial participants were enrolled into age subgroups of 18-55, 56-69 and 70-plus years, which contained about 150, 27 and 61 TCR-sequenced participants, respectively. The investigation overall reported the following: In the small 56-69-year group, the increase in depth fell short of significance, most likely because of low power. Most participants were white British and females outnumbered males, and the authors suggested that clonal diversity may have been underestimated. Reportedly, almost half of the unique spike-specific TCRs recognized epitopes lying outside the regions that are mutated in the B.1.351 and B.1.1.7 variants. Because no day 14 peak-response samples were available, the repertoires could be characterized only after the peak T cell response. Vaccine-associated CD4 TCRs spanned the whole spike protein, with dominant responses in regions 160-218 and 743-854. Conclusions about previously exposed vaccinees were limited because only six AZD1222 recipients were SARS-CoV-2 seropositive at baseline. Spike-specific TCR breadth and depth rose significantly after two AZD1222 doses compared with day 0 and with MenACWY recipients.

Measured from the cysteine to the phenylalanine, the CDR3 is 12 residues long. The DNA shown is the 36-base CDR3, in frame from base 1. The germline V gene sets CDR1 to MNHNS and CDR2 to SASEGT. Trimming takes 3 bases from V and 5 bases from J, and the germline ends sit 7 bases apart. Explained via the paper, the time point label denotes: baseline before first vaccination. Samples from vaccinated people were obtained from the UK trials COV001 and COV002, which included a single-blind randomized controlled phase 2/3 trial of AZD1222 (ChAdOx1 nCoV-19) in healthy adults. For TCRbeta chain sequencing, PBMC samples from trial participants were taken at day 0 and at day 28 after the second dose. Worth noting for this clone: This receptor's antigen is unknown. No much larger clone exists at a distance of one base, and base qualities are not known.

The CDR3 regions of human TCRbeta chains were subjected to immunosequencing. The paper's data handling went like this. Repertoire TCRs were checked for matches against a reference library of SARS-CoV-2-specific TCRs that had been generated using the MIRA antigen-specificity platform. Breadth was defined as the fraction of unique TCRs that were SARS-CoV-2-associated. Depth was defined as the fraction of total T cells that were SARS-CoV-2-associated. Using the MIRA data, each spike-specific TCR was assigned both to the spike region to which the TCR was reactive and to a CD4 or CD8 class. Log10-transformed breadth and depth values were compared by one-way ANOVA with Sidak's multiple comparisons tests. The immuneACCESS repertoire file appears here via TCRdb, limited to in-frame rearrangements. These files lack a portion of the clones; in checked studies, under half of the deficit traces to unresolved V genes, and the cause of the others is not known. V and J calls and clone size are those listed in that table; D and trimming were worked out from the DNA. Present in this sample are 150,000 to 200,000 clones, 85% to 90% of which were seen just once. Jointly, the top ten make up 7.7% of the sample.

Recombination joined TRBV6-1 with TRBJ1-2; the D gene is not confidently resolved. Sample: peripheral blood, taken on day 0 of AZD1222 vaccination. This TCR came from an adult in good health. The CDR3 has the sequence CASSEKPYGYTF. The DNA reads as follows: TGTGCCAGCAGTGAGAAACCTTATGGCTACACCTTC.